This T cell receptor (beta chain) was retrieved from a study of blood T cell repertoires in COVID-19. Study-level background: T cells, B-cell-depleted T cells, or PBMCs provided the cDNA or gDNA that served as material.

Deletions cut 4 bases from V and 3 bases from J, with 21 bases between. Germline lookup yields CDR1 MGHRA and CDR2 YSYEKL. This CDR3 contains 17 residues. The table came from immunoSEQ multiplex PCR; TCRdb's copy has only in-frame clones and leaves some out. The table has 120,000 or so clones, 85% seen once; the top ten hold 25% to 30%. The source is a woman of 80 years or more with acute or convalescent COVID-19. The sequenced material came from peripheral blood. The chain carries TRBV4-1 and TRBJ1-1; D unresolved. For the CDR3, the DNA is TGCGCCAGCAGCCCTAATCGATTCCGGGTAGACGACACTGAAGCTTTCTTT. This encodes CASSPNRFRVDDTEAFF.